This section outlines one T cell receptor beta chain sequence together with its context. These data belong to a study of blood T cell repertoires in COVID-19. Study-wide background: COVID-19 samples collected from the United States, Italy and Spain covered acute and convalescent phases.

Original handling: Researchers report that nucleated cell counts were estimated from reference gene primer amplification. Repertoires were generated with immunoSEQ multiplex PCR, while TCRdb's copy carries only in-frame clones and drops some. That table furnishes V, J and clone size, whereas the DNA furnished D and trimming. The table records over 200,000 clones, approximately 89% of them present only once. Adults between roughly 18 and 90 years of age took part from 20 to 25 US areas. The CDR3 contains 13 residues. V dropped 9 bases and J dropped 2 bases, with 10 bases sitting between them. Germline lookup yields CDR1 LNHDA and CDR2 SQIVND (reference sequence).

This receptor was obtained from a woman in her twenties or thirties who had been exposed to COVID-19. Input material: PBMCs or T cells enriched from blood (not recorded which). The J gene is TRBJ2-2, the V gene TRBV19; the D gene is possibly TRBD2 (5 bases). CDR3 sequence (DNA): TGTGCCAGCAGCGGAAGAAACACCGGGGAGCTGTTTTTT. Protein: CASSGRNTGELFF.